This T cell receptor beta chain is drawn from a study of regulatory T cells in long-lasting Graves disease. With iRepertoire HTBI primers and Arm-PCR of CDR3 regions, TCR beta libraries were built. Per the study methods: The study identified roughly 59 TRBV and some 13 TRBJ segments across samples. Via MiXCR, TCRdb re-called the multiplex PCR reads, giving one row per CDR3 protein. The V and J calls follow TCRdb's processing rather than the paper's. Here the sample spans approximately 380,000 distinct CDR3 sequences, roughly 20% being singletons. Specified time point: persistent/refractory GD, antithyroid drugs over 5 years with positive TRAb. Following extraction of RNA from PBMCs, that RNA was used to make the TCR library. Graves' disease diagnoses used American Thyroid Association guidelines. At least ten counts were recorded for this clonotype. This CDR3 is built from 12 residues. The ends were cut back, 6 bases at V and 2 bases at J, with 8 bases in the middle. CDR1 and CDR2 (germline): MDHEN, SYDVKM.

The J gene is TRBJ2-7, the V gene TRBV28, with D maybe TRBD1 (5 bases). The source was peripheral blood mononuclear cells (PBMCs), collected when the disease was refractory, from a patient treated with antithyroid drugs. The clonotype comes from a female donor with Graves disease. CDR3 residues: CASSRAAYEQYF. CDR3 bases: TGTGCCAGCAGCAGGGCAGCCTACGAGCAGTACTTC.